The source of this TCR beta chain is a study of monozygotic twins with inflammatory bowel disease. TCRdb reprocessed the 5' RACE reads and keeps a single row for each CDR3 protein, giving no DNA. This sample's table reports more than 300,000 distinct CDR3 sequences. CDR3 length: 17 residues. Germline-derived CDR1 and CDR2 are MNHEY and SVGAGI. The authors drew more than 2 ml of blood from each donor. On this clonotype itself: Its antigen is unknown.

Whole-study results and caveats: Patient repertoire variability may have increased through differing immunosuppressive treatments.

The sequence was collected from a human donor with ulcerative colitis or Crohn's disease, or a healthy co-twin of an affected twin (not recorded which). This chain links TRBV6-5 with TRBJ2-3; the D call of TRBD1 rests on TCRdb alone, since no DNA is present to check it. Sequencing was done on a sample of blood. CDR3 sequence: CASSYSRPAGVPDTQYF.